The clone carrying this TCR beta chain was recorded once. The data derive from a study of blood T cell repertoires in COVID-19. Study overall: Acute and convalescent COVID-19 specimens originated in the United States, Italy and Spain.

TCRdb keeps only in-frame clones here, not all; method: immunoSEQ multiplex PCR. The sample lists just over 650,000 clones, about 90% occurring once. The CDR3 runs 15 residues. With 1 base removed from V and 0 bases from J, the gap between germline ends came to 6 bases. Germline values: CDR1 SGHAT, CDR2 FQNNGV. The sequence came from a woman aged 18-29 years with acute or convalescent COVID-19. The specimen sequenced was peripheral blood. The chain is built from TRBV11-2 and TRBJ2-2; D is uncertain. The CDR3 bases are TGTGCCAGCAGCTTAGGAGTCACGAACACCGGGGAGCTGTTTTTT. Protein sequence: CASSLGVTNTGELFF.